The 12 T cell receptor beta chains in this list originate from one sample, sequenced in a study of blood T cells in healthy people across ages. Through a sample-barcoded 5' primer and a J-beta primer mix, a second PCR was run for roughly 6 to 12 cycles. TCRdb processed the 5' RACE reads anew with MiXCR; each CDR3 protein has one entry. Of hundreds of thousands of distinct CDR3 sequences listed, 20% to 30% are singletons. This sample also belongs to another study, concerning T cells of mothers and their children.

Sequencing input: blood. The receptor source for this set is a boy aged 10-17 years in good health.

The CDR3 DNA is TGCGCCAGCAGCCAAGGGTGGGGACAGGACCAAGAAGCTTTCTTT. Translated, it gives CASSQGWGQDQEAFF. The genes are TRBV4-1 and TRBJ1-1, with 8 positions matching TRBD1. The CDR3 runs 15 residues. CDR1 and CDR2 from the germline V gene are MGHRA and YSYEKL. J gave up 8 bases and V 1 base, and 9 bases lay outside the gene matches.

Here the CDR3 DNA reads TGTGCCAGCAGAATAGAAAAGGGGGGTGAGCAGTTCTTC. This encodes CASRIEKGGEQFF. This sequence joins TRBV28 and TRBJ2-5; either TRBD1 or TRBD2 may supply D (6 bases each). The DNA end lines up better with TRBJ2-1; the J call may be wrong. From germline, CDR1 is MDHEN and CDR2 SYDVKM. The CDR3 extends over 13 amino acids.

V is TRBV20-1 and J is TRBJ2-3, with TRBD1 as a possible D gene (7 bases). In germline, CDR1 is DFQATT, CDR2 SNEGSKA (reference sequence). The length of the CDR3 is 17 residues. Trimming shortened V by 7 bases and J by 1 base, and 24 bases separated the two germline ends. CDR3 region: CSVQSDRRVNRTDTQYF. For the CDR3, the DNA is TGCAGTGTACAATCGGACAGGAGGGTAAATCGCACAGATACGCAGTATTTT.

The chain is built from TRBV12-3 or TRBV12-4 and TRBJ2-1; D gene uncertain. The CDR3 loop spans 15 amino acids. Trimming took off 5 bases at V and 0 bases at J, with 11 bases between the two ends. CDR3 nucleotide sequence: TGTGCCAGCAGTGTTAAGCCGAGCTCCTACAATGAGCAGTTCTTC. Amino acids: CASSVKPSSYNEQFF.

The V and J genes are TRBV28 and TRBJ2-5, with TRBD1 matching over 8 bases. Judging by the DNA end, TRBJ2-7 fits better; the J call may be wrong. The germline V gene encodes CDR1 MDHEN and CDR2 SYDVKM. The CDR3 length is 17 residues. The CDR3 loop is CASSSNPPTQGAYEQYF. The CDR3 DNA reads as TGTGCCAGCAGTTCCAACCCCCCTACACAGGGGGCCTACGAGCAGTACTTC.

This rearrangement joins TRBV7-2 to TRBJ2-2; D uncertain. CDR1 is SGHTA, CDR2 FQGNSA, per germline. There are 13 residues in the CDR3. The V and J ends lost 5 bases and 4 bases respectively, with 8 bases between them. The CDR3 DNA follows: TGTGCCAGCAGCCGTGGGTCCACCGGGGAGCTGTTTTTT. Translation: CASSRGSTGELFF.

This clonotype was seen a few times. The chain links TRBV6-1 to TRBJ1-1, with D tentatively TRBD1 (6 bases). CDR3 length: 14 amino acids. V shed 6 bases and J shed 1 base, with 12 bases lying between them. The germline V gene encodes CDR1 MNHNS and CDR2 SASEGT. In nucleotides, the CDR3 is TGTGCCAGCAGAACCGGGACACCGAACACTGAAGCTTTCTTT. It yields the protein CASRTGTPNTEAFF.

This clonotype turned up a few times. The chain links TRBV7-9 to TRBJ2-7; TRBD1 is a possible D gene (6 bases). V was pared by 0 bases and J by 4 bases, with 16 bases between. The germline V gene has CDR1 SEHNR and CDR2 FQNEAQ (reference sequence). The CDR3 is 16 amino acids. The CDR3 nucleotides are TGTGCCAGCAGCTTAGCGGGGGCCTCGTCGGGTTACGAGCAGTACTTC. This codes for CASSLAGASSGYEQYF.

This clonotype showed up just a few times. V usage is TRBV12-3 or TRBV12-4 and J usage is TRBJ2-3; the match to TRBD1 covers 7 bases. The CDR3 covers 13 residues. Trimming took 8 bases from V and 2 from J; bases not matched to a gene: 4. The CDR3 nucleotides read TGTGCCAGCCTGGACAGGTTCACAGATACGCAGTATTTT. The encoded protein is CASLDRFTDTQYF.

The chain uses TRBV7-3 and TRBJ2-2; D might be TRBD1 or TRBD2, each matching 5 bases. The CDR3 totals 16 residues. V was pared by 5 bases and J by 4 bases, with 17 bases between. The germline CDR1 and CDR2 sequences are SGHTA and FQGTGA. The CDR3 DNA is TGTGCCAGCAGCCCCTTCTACGGGACCTTCACCGGGGAGCTGTTTTTT. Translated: CASSPFYGTFTGELFF.

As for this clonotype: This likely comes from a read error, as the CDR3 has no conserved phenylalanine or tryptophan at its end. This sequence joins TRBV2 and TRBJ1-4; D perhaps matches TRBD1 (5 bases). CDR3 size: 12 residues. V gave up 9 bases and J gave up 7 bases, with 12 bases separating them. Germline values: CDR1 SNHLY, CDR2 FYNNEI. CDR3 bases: TGTGCCAGGGGGCGTCCGGGTGAAAAACTGTTTTCT. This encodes CARGRPGEKLFS.

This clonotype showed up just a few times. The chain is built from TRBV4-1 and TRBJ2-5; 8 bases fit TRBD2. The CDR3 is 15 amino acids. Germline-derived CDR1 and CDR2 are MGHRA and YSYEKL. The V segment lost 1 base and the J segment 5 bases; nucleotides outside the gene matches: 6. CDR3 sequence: CASSQGQRELETQYF. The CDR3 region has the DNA TGCGCCAGCAGCCAAGGCCAGCGGGAGCTGGAGACCCAGTACTTC.